This T cell receptor beta chain was documented in a study of T cell responses to AZD1222 COVID-19 vaccine. Notes on this clone: Its antigen is not identified.

Study results and limitations: Regions 160-218 and 743-854 held dominance among vaccine-associated CD4 TCRs, which spanned spike. It was only 6 or 7 AZD1222 recipients who were seropositive at baseline.

The repertoire was sequenced with immunoSEQ multiplex PCR; TCRdb's copy has only in-frame clones and lacks some. Found here are about 110,000 clones, 92% of them singletons; the top ten hold 1% to 1.5%. Germline V gene lookup returns CDR1 LGHNT and CDR2 FRNRAP. The CDR3 spans 15 residues. V shed 5 bases and J shed 7 bases, with 18 bases lying between them. The receptor comes from an adult in good health. This chain joins TRBV12-5 and TRBJ2-1, with D possibly being TRBD2 (5 bases). The sequenced sample was peripheral blood, obtained on day 0 of AZD1222 vaccination. In DNA form, the CDR3 reads TGTGCTAGTGGTGGCGACTATACCTCCTGGAATGAGCAGTTCTTC. It yields the protein CASGGDYTSWNEQFF.